This T cell receptor (beta chain) originates from a study of cytomegalovirus exposure and HLA in healthy donors (dated by TCRdb to about 2017). With respect to the entire study: According to an earlier analysis of a few hundred of the donors, some 180 million T cells yielded 117 million unique TCR beta sequences and approximately 280 Gb of sequence data. An early release covering about 600 HLA-typed donors comprised about 290 gigabases of sequencing data and tens of millions of unique TCR sequences. Of the 300 to 500 genotyped donors, less than 90% were placed in the genetic ancestry cluster associated with self-reported Caucasian donors. The aim of the study was to test whether cataloging public T cell receptors could identify signatures of past pathogen exposure. Using immunosequencing, the study profiled T cell repertoires from around 670 subjects and related those repertoires to cytomegalovirus serostatus. Besides the first cohort of roughly 700 subjects, a separate validation cohort made up of 120 different subjects was used. To predict cytomegalovirus infection status, the study combined high-throughput TCR immunosequencing, statistical association of individual TCRs with disease status, and machine learning. To study patterns of TCR occurrence, a later analysis re-analyzed previously published TCR beta repertoires from around 670 donors and added high-resolution HLA genotyping. Rather than drawing on any new phenotypic data, the later analysis identified candidate immune exposures from TCR beta sequences and the way those sequences occurred across donors. In an earlier analysis of 587 of the donors, high-throughput TCR beta sequencing was used to judge whether each TCR beta V gene segment behaved as functional or pseudogenic. Donor age, sex, ethnicity and CMV serostatus were collected together with the repertoire data. In a later genetic analysis, genome-wide SNP genotypes for about 55% of the roughly 700 donors were used, and that subset was treated as a discovery cohort. All discovery cohort repertoires had been generated using a single sequencing platform. HLA typing included class I and class II loci at four-digit resolution. The number of donors typed differed by locus, with 629-630 for A, B, C, DRB1 and DQB1, around 500 for DQA1, 600 to 610 for DPA1, and about 450 for DPB1. Roughly five DR-DQ haplotypes were treated as single units for association and clustering because of strong linkage in the cohort. Among 300 to 500 genotyped donors of the cohort, an average of approximately 200,000 unique TCR beta nucleotide sequences was sequenced per donor, of which about 19% were non-productive.

Notes on this clone: What antigen it recognizes has not been identified. Nothing much larger sits one base from this clone, and base qualities are not available.

Library preparation used the immunoSEQ multiplex PCR assay. The multiplex PCR relied on a mix of 60 forward primers for TCR Vbeta segments and 13 reverse primers for TCR Jbeta segments. Amplification of the CDR3 region of rearranged TCR beta genes was performed with a multiplex PCR assay on genomic DNA. The Illumina HiSeq System was used to sequence the amplified TCR beta libraries as 87-base-pair reads. In the source study's methods: A later analysis counted about 80 million unique TCR beta chains across the 666 repertoires, and around 9.9 million of these chains were shared by at least two donors. Raw reads were error-corrected and collapsed into unique sequences with a nearest-neighbor algorithm that merged closely related sequences to remove PCR and sequencing errors. To assign V, D and J gene segments, CDR3 sequences were aligned to IMGT reference sequences. Each retained sequence needed at least a six-nucleotide match to both a V gene segment and a J gene segment. Rearrangements were called productive when the CDR3 lacked stop codons and stayed in frame with V and J; all others were non-productive. Following IMGT convention, CDR3 was defined as the stretch from the second conserved V-encoded cysteine to the conserved J-encoded phenylalanine. The earlier analysis of a few hundred of the donors excluded any sequence lacking an unambiguous match to a single V gene segment. In an earlier analysis of a few hundred of the donors, V segments were called functional above 56.7% productive rearrangements and were called segregating when the between-donor standard deviation exceeded 5%. A statistical classification framework was developed to diagnose cytomegalovirus status using the catalog of TCR beta chain sequences. V and J gene assignment, in a later analysis, came from comparing TCR nucleotide sequences with IMGT/GENE-DB human TR gene sequences. In a later analysis, CDR3 sequences and most-parsimonious VDJ recombination scenarios were assigned using the TCRdist pipeline. In a later analysis, every TCR beta chain was defined by the combination of its CDR3 amino acid sequence and its V-gene family, and reads without a unique V-gene family were dropped. A later analysis removed 600 or so highly shared, low-generation-probability nucleotide sequences to deal with suspected cross-contamination and a sequencing artifact. For each public chain, a later analysis derived a clonal expansion index from normalized ranks of inferred template counts within each repertoire. In a later analysis, generation probabilities were computed with a VDJ recombination model fitted to out-of-frame rearrangements, and the resulting probabilities were checked against IGoR. A later analysis scored TCR-TCR, TCR-HLA and TCR-CMV co-occurrence with hypergeometric tests, applying a repertoire-size bias correction to TCR pairs. In a later analysis, false discovery rates were estimated by permuting HLA or CMV assignments 20 times. In a later analysis, co-occurring TCRs were grouped with DBSCAN, and TCRdist sequence similarity was added when clustering was performed within HLA-allele-positive subsets. Co-occurrence clustering excluded repertoires with fewer than 30,000 or more than 120,000 public chains, plus five with anomalous nucleotide sharing. TCRdb holds this immuneACCESS table with in-frame rearrangements only. Some clones are missing; in checked studies, unresolved V genes explain under half, and the rest has no known cause. The V and J calls and the clone size are those of that table, but D and trimming were determined from the DNA. This sample comprises under 300,000 clones, about 83% of them detected only once. The ten largest make up roughly 2% of the sample.

The cysteine opens and the phenylalanine closes a CDR3 of 15 amino acids. Only CDR3 DNA is held: 45 bases, read in frame from base 1. V loses 6 bases, J loses 0 bases, and the germline ends lie 14 bases apart. CDR1 and CDR2, per the germline V gene (reference sequence), are MNHNY and SVGAGI. What the work shows at the level of the full study, not this receptor alone: Presence/absence analyses assumed roughly uniform sequencing depth across donors, an assumption that may not hold. Linkage disequilibrium might explain the correlated functional status among segregating V segments, but an unknown experimental factor could not be ruled out. In vitro tests confirmed that three of the cytomegalovirus-associated TCR beta chains recognize cytomegalovirus antigens. A later analysis reported that several top co-occurrence clusters appeared linked to parvovirus B19, influenza, CMV and Epstein-Barr virus. The sequencing pipeline was judged likely to have produced a cluster of highly shared sequence variants as a technical artifact. The 87-base-pair reads could not distinguish some IMGT-functional V segments, including TRBV6-2 and TRBV6-3, so those segments were excluded. About 17 rarely observed V segments, including chromosome 9 orphons, were excluded from the earlier analysis of several hundred of the donors because counts were too low. This cohort had only TCR beta chains sequenced, and the lack of alpha or paired-chain data limited which features could be detected. At a false discovery rate of 0.05, a later analysis linked about 17,000 TCR beta sequences to specific HLA alleles. The only immune exposure information available for the cohort was CMV serostatus. It was suggested by the authors that the approach could potentially be generalized to other disease states and immunological phenotypes. Compared with the approximately 600-donor mean, donors in an Asian-associated ancestry cluster had fewer N-insertions in productive TCRs, according to a later genetic analysis. A further reported finding was that TCR beta sequences accurately predicted the HLA-A and HLA-B alleles for most subjects in the first cohort. The classifier was reported to diagnose cytomegalovirus status with high specificity and sensitivity in both the original and validation cohorts. An earlier analysis of several hundred of the donors showed that most TCR beta V segments appeared in productive rearrangements either about 87% or about 30% of the time, which broadly matched IMGT annotations. Most TCR sequences were seen in very few donors, while some public TCRs were found in many individuals. Because some donors lacked HLA typing at each locus, the association tests relied only on the typed subset. A total of 150 to 200 TCR beta chains were listed by the study as associated with cytomegalovirus. Assigning TCR associations to individual alleles was difficult when HLA alleles, especially DR and DQ, strongly co-occurred. Most CMV-associated TCR beta chains appeared to be HLA-restricted in a later analysis, and the HLA associations seemed to be driven largely by CMV exposure. V-gene and J-gene trimming of TCR beta chains was associated with a missense DCLRE1C variant in a later genetic analysis, and the association was replicated in an independent cohort. According to a later analysis, TCR association rates differed among HLA loci, with DRB1 alleles showing the most associated TCRs and HLA-C alleles showing the fewest. In a later analysis, HLA-associated TCR beta chains were found to be more clonally expanded and to have lower generation probabilities than equally common non-associated chains.

The cohort consisted of 670 or so healthy bone marrow donors. All cohort members were sampled while nominally healthy, although unrecorded immune exposures were likely present. The donor tested CMV seropositive, placing the donor among the 289 seropositive members of the cohort. A peripheral blood sample was collected from each donor, and TCR beta sequencing was performed on peripheral blood mononuclear cells. The Qiagen DNeasy Blood Extraction Kit was used to extract genomic DNA from the blood cell samples. The chain links TRBV6-6 with TRBJ1-1; TRBD1 is a weak D gene call, 6 bases matching. The sample taken for sequencing was PBMCs. The sequence was collected from a woman in her thirties or forties in good health and CMV-seropositive. DNA sequence: TGTGCCAGCAGGTCCGGGACATCCATGAACACTGAAGCTTTCTTT. The translation is CASRSGTSMNTEAFF.